This T cell receptor (beta chain) was sequenced for a study of T cell responses to AZD1222 COVID-19 vaccine. Study results and caveats: Spike-specific TCR breadth and depth went up after people got two AZD1222 doses. Reportedly, nearly half of unique spike TCRs recognized epitopes outside B.1.351/B.1.1.7 mutations.

The V end was cut by 6 bases, the J end by 3 bases, with 11 bases between. This CDR3 is 14 amino acids long. The germline CDR1 and CDR2 sequences are MNHNY and SVGAGI (reference sequence). As regards this clone: Its antigen is undetermined.

Here immunoSEQ multiplex PCR was the method, and the copy in TCRdb shows in-frame clones only, minus some. The sample includes some 90,000 clones, 85% to 90% of them seen just once. Pooled in the analysis were second doses at about 4 or about 12 weeks. Here the sequenced sample was peripheral blood, taken 28 days after the second AZD1222 dose. This clonotype was sampled from an adult who received the AZD1222 COVID-19 vaccine. V gene TRBV6-6 combines with J gene TRBJ1-4, with TRBD1 as a possible D gene (6 bases). This CDR3 reads CASSYREANEKLFF. CDR3 sequence (DNA): TGTGCCAGCAGCTACAGGGAGGCTAATGAAAAACTGTTTTTT.